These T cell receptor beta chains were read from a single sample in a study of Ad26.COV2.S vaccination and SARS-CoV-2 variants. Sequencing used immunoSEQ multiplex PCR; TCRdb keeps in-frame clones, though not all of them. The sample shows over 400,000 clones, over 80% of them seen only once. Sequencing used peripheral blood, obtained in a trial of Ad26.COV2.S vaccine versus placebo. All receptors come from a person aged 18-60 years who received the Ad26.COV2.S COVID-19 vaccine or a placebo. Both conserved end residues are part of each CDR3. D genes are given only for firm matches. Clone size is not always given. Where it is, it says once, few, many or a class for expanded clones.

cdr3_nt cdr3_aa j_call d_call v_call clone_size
TGCAGTGCTTTTGCCAATGAGCAGTTCTTC CSAFANEQFF TRBJ2-1 NA TRBV20-1 once
TGCGCCAGCAGCTTCTGGTTCTCGCGGGGGGGCACAGATACGCAGTATTTT CASSFWFSRGGTDTQYF TRBJ2-3 TRBD2 TRBV5-1 NA
TGTGCCAGCAGCTTACGGGGGAACACTGAAGCTTTCTTT CASSLRGNTEAFF TRBJ1-1 NA TRBV7-9 NA
TGTGCCACCAGTGATGGCCAGAGCAATGAGCAGTTCTTC CATSDGQSNEQFF TRBJ2-1 NA TRBV24-1 NA
TGTGCCAGCAGCTTTGGGACAGGGGGTTACAATGAGCAGTTCTTC CASSFGTGGYNEQFF TRBJ2-1 TRBD1 TRBV5-4 NA
TGTGCCTGGAGTAGACAGGGCCTCCAAGAGACCCAGTACTTC CAWSRQGLQETQYF TRBJ2-5 TRBD1 TRBV30 NA
TGTGCCAGCAGCCTGCGGCTACAGGGGGCTGGCTACACCTTC CASSLRLQGAGYTF TRBJ1-2 TRBD1 TRBV9 NA
TGTGCCAGCAGCTTATTGGTGCAGGGGTCAAACAATGAGCAGTTCTTC CASSLLVQGSNNEQFF TRBJ2-1 NA TRBV7-9 NA
TGTGCCAGCAGCTTAGGGACAGGGTATCGGCGGGGCACTGAAGCTTTCTTT CASSLGTGYRRGTEAFF TRBJ1-1 TRBD1 TRBV7-2 NA
TGTGCCAGCACCCTAGCCAGTGCACGGGTCTCCTACGAGCAGTACTTC CASTLASARVSYEQYF TRBJ2-7 NA TRBV7-2 NA
TGCGCCAGCAGCCAACCCGGGGGGCTATACGAGCAGTACTTC CASSQPGGLYEQYF TRBJ2-7 NA TRBV4-1 NA
TGTGCCAGCAGCCACCGGACATGGGCATCCTACGAGCAGTACTTC CASSHRTWASYEQYF TRBJ2-7 NA TRBV11-2 NA
TGTGCCAGCAGTTTCTTTCCCGGGACAGCAATCGATGGCTACACCTTC CASSFFPGTAIDGYTF TRBJ1-2 TRBD1 TRBV28 few
TGCGCCAGCAGAGAGGGAGGCCGAAACACTGAAGCTTTCTTT CASREGGRNTEAFF TRBJ1-1 NA TRBV5-1 once
TGTGCCAGCAGTGACAGTGGTCGGGTCCAAACCTACGAGCAGTACTTC CASSDSGRVQTYEQYF TRBJ2-7 NA TRBV2 NA
TGTGCCAGCAGCTTACCCAGGGGAGTCTATGGCTACACCTTC CASSLPRGVYGYTF TRBJ1-2 NA TRBV11-2 NA
TGCGCCAGCAGCCAAGCCGGGACAGTGAACACTGAAGCTTTCTTT CASSQAGTVNTEAFF TRBJ1-1 TRBD1 TRBV4-1 NA
TGTGCCAGCAGCCACGGGACTTCTCTCAATTCACCCCTCCACTTT CASSHGTSLNSPLHF TRBJ1-6 NA TRBV5-4 NA
TGCGCCAGCAGCTTAGGCCTTTTCAGGGGGGATCGCGGGGAGCTGTTTTTT CASSLGLFRGDRGELFF TRBJ2-2 NA TRBV5-1 NA
TGTGCCAGCAGCTTAAGGGCTATCACAAGCTCTGGGGCCAACGTCCTGACTTTC CASSLRAITSSGANVLTF TRBJ2-6 NA TRBV13 NA
TGTGCCAGTAGTATAGGTTCAGGGGGAGGCCAAGAGACCCAGTACTTC CASSIGSGGGQETQYF TRBJ2-5 NA TRBV19 NA
TGCGCCAGCAGTTCCGATAGGGAGCGGGGGCCCTCCCTCGAGCAGTACTTC CASSSDRERGPSLEQYF TRBJ2-7 TRBD2 TRBV23-1 NA
TGTGCCAGCACCCCGGCCCCCTACAATGAGCAGTTCTTC CASTPAPYNEQFF TRBJ2-1 NA TRBV7-9 few
TGTGCCAGCAGCTTGGCAGGGGGGAACACTGAAGCTTTCTTT CASSLAGGNTEAFF TRBJ1-1 TRBD1 TRBV5-5 NA
TGTGCCAGCAGCAACCGGGACAGGGGTTACGAGCAGTACTTC CASSNRDRGYEQYF TRBJ2-7 TRBD1 TRBV7-9 NA
TGTGCCAGCAAAGGGGCGGGGGCCCCAGATACGCAGTATTTT CASKGAGAPDTQYF TRBJ2-3 NA TRBV2 NA
TGCGCCAGCAGCCAAGGACTAGCGGGCATCTCCTACGAGCAGTACTTC CASSQGLAGISYEQYF TRBJ2-7 TRBD2 TRBV4-3 NA
TGTGCCAGCAGCTCGACTTCCCGGGACAGGGGGCCCCTAGACTATGGCTACACCTTC CASSSTSRDRGPLDYGYTF TRBJ1-2 TRBD1 TRBV7-6 NA
TGCGCCAGCAGCCAGGGCGGGCGGATGACCTCTGGAAACACCATATATTTT CASSQGGRMTSGNTIYF TRBJ1-3 NA TRBV4-3 NA
TGTGCCAGCAGCGCCGGTTGGGGGACAGAAGAGACCCAGTACTTC CASSAGWGTEETQYF TRBJ2-5 TRBD1 TRBV28 NA
TGTGCCAGCAGCCTACCGGGACTTGCCTACGAGCAGTACTTC CASSLPGLAYEQYF TRBJ2-7 NA TRBV21-1 NA
TGTGCCAGTAGTTTCCAGATGGCCAGGGGGGCAGATACGCAGTATTTT CASSFQMARGADTQYF TRBJ2-3 NA TRBV19 NA
TGTGCCAGCAGCACTAGCGGGAATTCCCGCAATGAGCAGTTCTTC CASSTSGNSRNEQFF TRBJ2-1 TRBD2 TRBV9 NA
TGTGCCAGCAGCCAAGGGCCAGCGGGGGGGCCCAATGAGCAGTTCTTC CASSQGPAGGPNEQFF TRBJ2-1 TRBD2 TRBV3-1/TRBV3-2 NA
TGTGCCAGCAGAGAACAGGGTTACGAGCAGTACTTC CASREQGYEQYF TRBJ2-7 NA TRBV6-6 once
TGTGCCCGCGACCCGACCCGGGGGGGGGTGGATGAAAAACTGTTTTTT CARDPTRGGVDEKLFF TRBJ1-4 NA TRBV5-4 NA
TGTGCCAGCAGTTACTCCCCGACAGGGAGCTACGAGCAGTACTTC CASSYSPTGSYEQYF TRBJ2-7 TRBD1 TRBV6-2/TRBV6-3 NA
TGTGCCAGCAGCCATGCGTCACTAGACAATTACAATGAGCAGTTCTTC CASSHASLDNYNEQFF TRBJ2-1 NA TRBV5-6 NA
TGTGCCAGCAGCTCCGGACAGTTCGCGAACACCGGGGAGCTGTTTTTT CASSSGQFANTGELFF TRBJ2-2 NA TRBV7-2 NA
TGTGCCAGCAGCGTAGATACAAACACTGAAGCTTTCTTT CASSVDTNTEAFF TRBJ1-1 NA TRBV9 NA
TGTGCCAGCAGGGGCGGGGGGGCCCAAAACGAGCAGTACTTC CASRGGGAQNEQYF TRBJ2-7 TRBD2 TRBV6-5 NA
TGTGCCACCAGCATAGACGGGACCTCATACAATGAGCAGTTCTTC CATSIDGTSYNEQFF TRBJ2-1 NA TRBV15 NA
TGTGCCAGCAGTGGGCGGACAGGGGACTCCTACAATGAGCAGTTCTTC CASSGRTGDSYNEQFF TRBJ2-1 TRBD1 TRBV2 NA
TGTGCCAGCAGCCAGTCCCCCCCGAATAGCAATCAGCCCCAGCATTTT CASSQSPPNSNQPQHF TRBJ1-5 NA TRBV7-2 NA
TGTGCCAGCAGCGTAGACCCTAGGGGCTCCTATGGCTACACCTTC CASSVDPRGSYGYTF TRBJ1-2 NA TRBV9 NA
TGTGCCAGCCGCCCAGGTTCCTTAGCTAACTATGGCTACACCTTC CASRPGSLANYGYTF TRBJ1-2 NA TRBV5-4 NA
TGTGCCAGCAGTTTTTTCAGGGATGGCTACACCTTC CASSFFRDGYTF TRBJ1-2 NA TRBV12-3/TRBV12-4 NA
TGTGCCAGCTCACCACTAACAGGGGAGGTCGGAGAGCAGTACTTC CASSPLTGEVGEQYF TRBJ2-7 NA TRBV18 NA
TGTGCCACCGGTAAAGGGTACTACGAGCAGTACTTC CATGKGYYEQYF TRBJ2-7 NA TRBV28 NA
TGTGCCAGCAGCCTACCCGGGACAGGGAAAGGCAATGAGCAGTTCTTC CASSLPGTGKGNEQFF TRBJ2-1 TRBD1 TRBV3-1/TRBV3-2 NA
TGTGCCAGCAGTAAAGCGGGGCTCACAGATACGCAGTATTTT CASSKAGLTDTQYF TRBJ2-3 TRBD2 TRBV2 NA